The next 21 T cell receptor beta chains were all read from a single sample in a study of CD8+CD57+ T cells in acquired aplastic anemia. Patients who underwent sequencing had shown CD8+CD57+ cell expansion by flow cytometry. TCR beta VDJ and CDR3 were profiled, and genomic DNA was the template. One entry per CDR3 protein results from TCRdb running MiXCR on the reads. This sample has 150,000 to 200,000 distinct CDR3 sequences, with more than 45% found just once. The material sequenced was sorted CD4+, CD8+, or CD8+CD57+ T cells (not recorded which) from PBMCs. The receptors were sampled from a human donor with aplastic anemia.

The table lists this clonotype with many counts. The chain carries TRBV11-3 and TRBJ2-1; perhaps TRBD2 as D (5 bases). Trimming removed 2 bases at V and 8 bases at J, with 16 bases between. CDR3 length: 15 amino acids. Germline V gives CDR1 SGHNT, CDR2 YENEEA. CDR3: CASSLRLEGRHEQFF. The CDR3, as DNA: TGTGCCAGCAGCTTAAGGCTTGAGGGCCGGCATGAGCAGTTCTTC.

This clonotype was seen repeatedly, ten times or more. The chain carries TRBV9 and TRBJ1-2; D perhaps matches TRBD1 (6 bases). Trimming left V 0 bases short and J 5 bases short, with 11 bases between. The germline gives CDR1 SGDLS, CDR2 YYNGEE. This CDR3 comprises 14 residues. CDR3 coding DNA: TGTGCCAGCAGCGTAGGGGGGACACGTTATGGCTACACCTTC. Amino acids: CASSVGGTRYGYTF.

The V gene is TRBV7-2, the J gene TRBJ1-4; 10 positions agree with TRBD1. The CDR3 has 16 amino acids. V gave up 0 bases and J gave up 8 bases; unmatched junction bases: 6. The germline V gene has CDR1 SGHTA and CDR2 FQGNSA. The CDR3 DNA reads as TGTGCCAGCAGCTTAGCCCGGACAGGGGGAATCGAAAAACTGTTTTTT. It yields the protein CASSLARTGGIEKLFF.

V and J are TRBV15 and TRBJ1-3; D perhaps matches TRBD1 (6 bases). The CDR3 runs to 12 residues. Trimming cost V 8 bases and J 4 bases, with 9 bases left between them. Germline V gene data show CDR1 as LNHNV and CDR2 as YYDKDF (reference sequence). The CDR3 protein is CATGTTGNTIYF. CDR3 bases: TGTGCCACCGGGACAACCGGAAACACCATATATTTT. The whole variable domain, filled in from reference TRBV15 and TRBJ1-3, reads DAMVIQNPRYQVTQFGKPVTLSCSQTLNHNVMYWYQQKSSQAPKLLFHYYDKDFNNEADTPDNFQSRRPNTSFCFLDIRSPGLGDTAMYLCATGTTGNTIYFGEGSWLTVV.

The sample holds a few counts of this clonotype. The V gene is TRBV25-1, the J gene TRBJ1-2; D is perhaps TRBD1 (5 bases). CDR3 length: 16 residues. Germline assignment: CDR1 MGHDK and CDR2 SYGVNS. Trimming stripped 3 bases from V and 8 bases from J, with 22 bases between. The DNA for the CDR3 is TGTGCCAGCAGTGATTCACTTATCGGCTGGGGGAGGGGCTACACCTTC. Residues: CASSDSLIGWGRGYTF.

At least ten counts were recorded for this clonotype. The chain combines TRBV5-6 with TRBJ1-5; no clear D. Germline V lookup: CDR1 SGHDT, CDR2 YYEEEE. There are 12 residues in the CDR3. Trimming removed 4 bases from V and 7 bases from J, with 9 bases in between. In nucleotides, the CDR3 is TGTGCCAGCAGCCTAAACAGCCAGCCCCAGCATTTT. It is translated as CASSLNSQPQHF.

This clonotype was detected ten times or more. V gene TRBV12-3 or TRBV12-4 combines with J gene TRBJ1-1; D unresolved. V lost 2 bases and J lost 3, with 7 bases in between. The CDR3 length is 13 residues. The CDR3 loop reads CASSLFGDTEAFF. The CDR3 region has the DNA TGTGCCAGCAGTTTATTCGGAGACACTGAAGCTTTCTTT.

This clonotype was counted at least ten times. A junction end diverges from the germline sequence, so it may reflect a read error. The DNA of the CDR3 is TGCAGCGTTAAAGAGCGGGAGAGCACCGGGGAGCTGTTTTTT. The encoded protein is CSVKERESTGELFF. The rearrangement links TRBV29-1 to TRBJ2-2; the match to TRBD2 covers 8 bases. Germline loops: CDR1 SQVTM, CDR2 ANQGSEA. The CDR3 extends over 14 amino acids.

The genes are TRBV20-1 and TRBJ1-1; no firm D call. Deletions cut 6 bases from V and 3 bases from J, with 14 bases between. CDR3 length: 13 residues. CDR1 and CDR2 (germline): DFQATT, SNEGSKA (reference sequence). CDR3 region: CSANSLFDTEAFF. CDR3 nucleotide sequence: TGCAGTGCCAACTCTCTCTTCGACACTGAAGCTTTCTTT.

This clonotype was observed at least ten times. This chain links TRBV7-2 with TRBJ2-7; 13 positions agree with TRBD2. The CDR3 has 17 amino acids. Germline V gene sequence: CDR1 SGHTA, CDR2 FQGNSA. The V segment lost 5 bases and the J segment 2 bases; nucleotides outside the gene matches: 9. CDR3 DNA: TGTGCCAGCAGCCCCCATAGAACTAGCGGGGGGGCCTACGAGCAGTACTTC. Translating it yields CASSPHRTSGGAYEQYF.

This clonotype was seen ten or more times. The genes are TRBV19 and TRBJ2-3; 13 bases are a match to TRBD2. Unmatched junction bases numbered 4, after V lost 5 bases and J lost 2 bases. The CDR3 extends over 16 amino acids. Germline CDR1 is LNHDA and CDR2 is SQIVND (reference sequence). CDR3 coding DNA: TGTGCCAGTAGTGAAGGACTAGCGGGGGCCACAGATACGCAGTATTTT. Residues: CASSEGLAGATDTQYF.

This rearrangement joins TRBV10-3 to TRBJ2-7; the D is unclear. CDR3 length: 14 amino acids. CDR1 and CDR2 from the germline V gene are ENHRY and SYGVKD. V shed 2 bases and J shed 0 bases, with 8 bases lying between them. Here the CDR3 DNA reads TGTGCCATCAGTGAGGCTGGGCTCTCCTACGAGCAGTACTTC. This sequence encodes CAISEAGLSYEQYF.

This clonotype has at least ten counts. The gene calls are TRBV5-6 and TRBJ2-1, with 12 bases aligning to TRBD1. The CDR3 loop spans 17 amino acids. Germline trimming cut 5 bases from V and 7 bases from J; bases unmatched to any gene: 13. Germline V CDR1 and CDR2: SGHDT, YYEEEE. As DNA, the CDR3 is TGTGCCAGCAGACCCCGACCTCCGGGACAGGGGGCTAATGAGCAGTTCTTC. It codes for CASRPRPPGQGANEQFF.

This chain connects TRBV5-4 to TRBJ2-7, with unresolved D. The CDR3 length is 15 residues. Germline V CDR1 and CDR2: SGHNT, YYREEE (reference sequence). V gave up 1 base and J gave up 0 bases, with 11 bases separating them. Here the CDR3 DNA reads TGTGCCAGCAGCTTGCAGGCTGGGATCTCCTACGAGCAGTACTTC. Encoded protein: CASSLQAGISYEQYF. The variable domain in full, completed from reference TRBV5-4 and TRBJ2-7, reads ETGVTQSPTHLIKTRGQQVTLRCSSQSGHNTVSWYQQALGQGPQFIFQYYREEENGRGNFPPRFSGLQFPNYSSELNVNALELDDSALYLCASSLQAGISYEQYFGPGTRLTVT.

This clonotype was picked up one time. The chain carries TRBV6-2 or TRBV6-3 and TRBJ1-1, with unresolved D. Between the trimmed V and J ends, which lost 2 bases and 3 bases, there was a span of 7 bases. Germline CDR1 and CDR2: MNHEY and SVGEGT. This CDR3 is built from 13 residues. As DNA, the CDR3 is TGTGCCAGCAGTTACCCGGGCGACACTGAAGCTTTCTTT. Protein sequence: CASSYPGDTEAFF.

This clonotype was picked up many times. The gene calls are TRBV7-6 and TRBJ1-2; perhaps TRBD1 as D (5 bases). CDR3 length: 14 amino acids. In germline, CDR1 is SGHVS, CDR2 FNYEAQ. The V end was cut by 1 base, the J end by 1 base, with 7 bases between. The CDR3 DNA follows: TGTGCCAGCAGCTTAGGGGGGAGTAACTATGGCTACACCTTC. It encodes CASSLGGSNYGYTF. Full variable domain (rest looked up from reference TRBV7-6 and TRBJ1-2): GAGVSQSPRYKVTKRGQDVALRCDPISGHVSLYWYRQALGQGPEFLTYFNYEAQQDKSGLPNDRFSAERPEGSISTLTIQRTEQRDSAMYRCASSLGGSNYGYTFGSGTRLTVV.

V usage is TRBV15 and J usage is TRBJ2-7; 7 bases are a match to TRBD1. V gave up 4 bases and J gave up 4 bases; unmatched junction bases: 13. Looked up from germline, CDR1 is LNHNV and CDR2 is YYDKDF (reference sequence). This CDR3 spans 16 amino acids. CDR3 in DNA: TGTGCCACCAGCACAGGGACCGGGACAGTAACATACGAGCAGTACTTC. It translates to CATSTGTGTVTYEQYF. The full variable domain, its missing parts supplied by reference TRBV15 and TRBJ2-7, is DAMVIQNPRYQVTQFGKPVTLSCSQTLNHNVMYWYQQKSSQAPKLLFHYYDKDFNNEADTPDNFQSRRPNTSFCFLDIRSPGLGDTAMYLCATSTGTGTVTYEQYFGPGTRLTVT.

The chain combines TRBV5-1 with TRBJ1-1; D possibly corresponds to TRBD1 (6 bases). This CDR3 spans 13 amino acids. V lost 2 bases to trimming and J lost 6 bases, with 11 bases between them. Germline CDR1 reads SGHRS; CDR2 reads YFSETQ. The CDR3 sequence: CASSFTGKAEAFF. The CDR3 DNA sequence: TGCGCCAGCAGCTTTACAGGGAAGGCTGAAGCTTTCTTT.

This clonotype was counted at least ten times. The rearrangement uses TRBV6-1 and TRBJ2-5, with D unclear. The length of the CDR3 is 13 residues. V was trimmed by 2 bases and J by 1 base, leaving 5 bases between them. CDR1 is MNHNS and CDR2 is SASEGT in the germline V gene. Here the CDR3 reads CASSEFAQETQYF. The DNA of the CDR3 is TGTGCCAGCAGTGAATTTGCCCAAGAGACCCAGTACTTC.

This clonotype is medium-sized within its sample. The chain has TRBV15 and TRBJ1-2; D remains ambiguous. The ends were cut back, 6 bases at V and 8 bases at J, with 16 bases in the middle. The CDR3 spans 13 residues. CDR1 is LNHNV, CDR2 YYDKDF, per germline (reference sequence). DNA of the CDR3: TGTGCCACCAGGAAGGAGAGGGTAGGAGGCTACACCTTC. Its translation: CATRKERVGGYTF.

This clonotype was seen at least ten times. The CDR3 region is CASSNGPPSDTQYF. The CDR3 bases are TGTGCCAGTAGTAACGGACCCCCCTCAGATACGCAGTATTTT. This chain joins TRBV19 and TRBJ2-3; no firm D call. The CDR3 consists of 14 residues. Germline V CDR1 and CDR2: LNHDA, SQIVND (reference sequence). Trimming pared 4 bases from V and 4 bases from J, leaving 12 bases between.